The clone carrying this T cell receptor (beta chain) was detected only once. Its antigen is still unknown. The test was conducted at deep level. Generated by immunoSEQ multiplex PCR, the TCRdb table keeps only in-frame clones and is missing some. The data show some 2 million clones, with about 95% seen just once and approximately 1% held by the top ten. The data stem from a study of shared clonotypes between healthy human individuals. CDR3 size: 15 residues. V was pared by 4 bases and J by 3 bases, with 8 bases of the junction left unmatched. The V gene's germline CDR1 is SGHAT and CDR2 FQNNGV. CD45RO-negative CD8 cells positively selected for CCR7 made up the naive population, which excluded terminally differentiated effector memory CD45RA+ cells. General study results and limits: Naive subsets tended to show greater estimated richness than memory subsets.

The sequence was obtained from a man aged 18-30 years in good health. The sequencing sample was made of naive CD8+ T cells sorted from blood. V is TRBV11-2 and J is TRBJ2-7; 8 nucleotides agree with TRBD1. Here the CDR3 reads CASSYEGQGGYEQYF. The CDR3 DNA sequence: TGTGCCAGCAGCTATGAAGGACAGGGAGGCTACGAGCAGTACTTC.